The 29 T cell receptor beta chains in this list originate from one sample, sequenced in a study of tumor and adjacent non-tumor tissue in lung cancer. A modified ARM-PCR protocol with three rounds of nested PCR amplified TCRbeta. TCRdb re-derived calls from the multiplex PCR reads in MiXCR, one entry per CDR3 protein. The sample holds under 95,000 distinct CDR3 sequences, more than 60% seen once. RNA was extracted from bulk tissue without any cell sorting. The sequencing sample was made of lung tumor tissue. The receptors come from a man between 65 and 79 years old with non-small cell lung cancer.

This clonotype was seen repeatedly, ten times or more. The chain couples TRBV29-1 to TRBJ2-5; the match to TRBD2 covers 10 bases. V lost 3 bases to trimming and J lost 3 bases; unmatched junction nucleotides: 10. CDR1 and CDR2 (germline): SQVTM, ANQGSEA. This CDR3 is 16 amino acids long. This chain's CDR3 is CSVDGLAGELKETQYF. CDR3 DNA sequence: TGCAGCGTTGATGGGCTAGCGGGGGAATTAAAAGAGACCCAGTACTTC.

This clonotype was recorded once. Relative to the germline gene, one junction end is altered; a read error may explain this. The chain joins TRBV12-3 or TRBV12-4 to TRBJ2-3, with a weak D call TRBD2 (5 bases). The CDR3 sequence is 14 residues long. DNA of the CDR3: TGTGTCAGCAGTTTGTGGGAGCCCACAGATACGCGGTATTTT. This gives the protein CVSSLWEPTDTRYF.

The chain recombines TRBV29-1 with TRBJ1-2, with a tentative D call TRBD1 (5 bases). CDR1 SQVTM and CDR2 ANQGSEA come from the germline V gene. Trimming cost V 4 bases and J 9 bases, with 18 bases left between them. This CDR3 is 13 amino acids long. CDR3 DNA: TGCAGCGTTGGGTTCGGGGGTTACAATAGCTACACCTTC. Translation: CSVGFGGYNSYTF. The full variable domain, completed using reference TRBV29-1 and TRBJ1-2, is SAVISQKPSRDICQRGTSLTIQCQVDSQVTMMFWYRQQPGQSLTLIATANQGSEATYESGFVIDKFPISRPNLTFSTLTVSNMSPEDSSIYLCSVGFGGYNSYTFGSGTRLTVV.

Concerning this clonotype itself: Germline and junction disagree at one end, which may indicate a read error. The chain couples TRBV6-1 to TRBJ1-6; D is unclear. The germline gives CDR1 MNHNS, CDR2 SASEGT. This CDR3 is 15 amino acids long. The CDR3 nucleotides read TGTGCCAGCAGTGAAGCAGGGTCGGGTAATTCACCCCCCCACTTT. It specifies CASSEAGSGNSPPHF.

With regard to this clonotype: The junction shows a germline mismatch at one end, possibly a read error. The chain carries TRBV10-3 and TRBJ1-6; D ambiguous. This CDR3 has 13 residues. CDR1 is ENHRY, CDR2 SYGVKD, per germline. The CDR3: CAIRGNRYSPLHF. CDR3 nucleotides: TGTGCCATCAGGGGCAACAGATATTCACCCCTCCACTTC.

This clonotype was counted ten times or more. The chain carries TRBV4-1 and TRBJ1-4; D not resolved. The CDR3 is made up of 15 amino acids. V was shortened by 7 bases and J by 0 bases, with 12 bases between the two germline ends. CDR1 is MGHRA, CDR2 YSYEKL, per germline. The CDR3 nucleotides read TGCGCCAGCACATACGGTTTTGCAACTAATGAAAAACTGTTTTTT. Translating gives CASTYGFATNEKLFF.

The J gene is TRBJ2-7, the V gene TRBV11-2, with D possibly TRBD2 on 6 matching bases. V gave up 5 bases and J gave up 3 bases, with 26 bases separating them. The CDR3 totals 18 residues. Looked up from germline, CDR1 is SGHAT and CDR2 is FQNNGV. Here the CDR3 DNA reads TGTGCCAGCAGCCCAACATCCCGGGACTGGGTGTCTCTCTACGAGCAGTACTTC. Its protein is CASSPTSRDWVSLYEQYF.

This chain connects TRBV29-1 to TRBJ2-7; 7 bases agree with TRBD1. The CDR3 covers 13 residues. Germline CDR1 is SQVTM and CDR2 is ANQGSEA. The J segment lost 3 bases and the V segment lost 5 bases, leaving 7 bases of the junction unmatched. In DNA form, the CDR3 reads TGCAGCGTTCGCATGGCAGGGGGCTACGAGCAGTACTTC. It translates to CSVRMAGGYEQYF.

The V and J genes are TRBV6-1 and TRBJ2-7, with 9 bases aligning to TRBD2. This CDR3 has 17 residues. Trimming cost V 2 bases and J 0 bases; bases outside gene matches: 8. Looked up from germline, CDR1 is MNHNS and CDR2 is SASEGT. CDR3 sequence (DNA): TGTGCCAGCAGTGAACTGTATCGAGCGGGGGGCTCCTACGAGCAGTACTTC. This translates into CASSELYRAGGSYEQYF.

With respect to this clonotype: An end of the junction does not agree with germline; a read error may underlie this. The CDR3 protein is CASSRAGGVYELYF. In nucleotides, the CDR3 is TGTGCCAGCAGTAGAGCTGGAGGCGTGTATGAGCTGTACTTC. The gene calls are TRBV11-2 and TRBJ2-7; perhaps TRBD2 as D (5 bases). CDR1 is SGHAT and CDR2 is FQNNGV in the germline V gene. CDR3 length equals 14 residues.

A word on this clonotype: This CDR3 fails to terminate in the conserved phenylalanine or tryptophan, so it likely reflects a read error. V usage is TRBV29-1 and J usage is TRBJ1-5; D not certain. Trimming cost V 4 bases and J 3 bases, with 10 bases left between them. CDR3 size: 13 residues. Looked up from germline, CDR1 is SQVTM and CDR2 is ANQGSEA. The DNA of the CDR3 is TGCAGCGTTGGCTCGGTGAACAATCAGCCCCAGCATATT. Protein: CSVGSVNNQPQHI.

V and J are TRBV29-1 and TRBJ1-2; perhaps TRBD1 as D (5 bases). The V end was cut by 3 bases, the J end by 4 bases, with 12 bases between. The CDR3 runs to 13 residues. Per germline, CDR1 SQVTM and CDR2 ANQGSEA. CDR3 DNA sequence: TGCAGCGTTGACTGCCCAGGGACCTATGGCTACACCTTC. Translation gives CSVDCPGTYGYTF.

This clonotype came up once. This likely comes from a read error, as the CDR3 has no conserved phenylalanine or tryptophan at its end. The chain uses TRBV11-2 and TRBJ2-3; D possibly uses TRBD1 or TRBD2 (5 bases each). The germline gives CDR1 SGHAT, CDR2 FQNNGV. V lost 2 bases to trimming and J lost 0 bases, with 12 bases between them. This CDR3 is built from 16 residues. CDR3 region: CASSLNRRTSTDTQYV. The DNA for the CDR3 is TGTGCCAGCAGCTTAAACAGGAGGACTAGCACAGATACGCAGTATGTT.

The table lists this clonotype with a count of one. Sequence at one end of the junction differs from germline and may be a read error. The rearrangement uses TRBV6-5 and TRBJ1-1; D ambiguous. Germline CDR1 is MNHEY and CDR2 is SVGAGI. The CDR3 contains 13 residues. DNA for the CDR3: TGTGCCAGCAGTACCCAGCAGAACCCTGAAGCTTTCTTT. Residues: CASSTQQNPEAFF.

In its sample, this clonotype was seen once. One junction end disagrees with the germline gene, perhaps due to a read error. The CDR3 loop reads CSVARGSNLPQHF. The DNA for the CDR3 is TGCAGCGTCGCCAGGGGTAGCAATCTGCCCCAGCATTTT. The chain couples TRBV29-1 to TRBJ1-5; maybe TRBD1 (6 bases). The CDR3 covers 13 residues. Per the germline V gene, CDR1 is SQVTM and CDR2 is ANQGSEA.

As for this clonotype: A much larger clone differs from this one at a single base, so this may be a read error. CDR3 DNA sequence: TGTGCCAGCGTCTCCCGTGGGACGAAGAACATCGGGGAGCTGTTTTTT. Translating gives CASVSRGTKNIGELFF. The chain has TRBV28 and TRBJ2-2, with D perhaps assigned TRBD1 or TRBD2 (5 bases each). CDR1 and CDR2 from the germline V gene are MDHEN and SYDVKM. The CDR3 loop spans 16 amino acids.

This clonotype was observed a handful of times. The genes are TRBV20-1 and TRBJ1-5, with D tentatively TRBD1 (5 bases). V shed 3 bases and J shed 2 bases, with 17 bases lying between them. The CDR3 spans 16 residues. The germline gives CDR1 DFQATT, CDR2 SNEGSKA (reference sequence). DNA for the CDR3: TGCAGTGCTAGTCGGGGGGGACCGCTCGGCAATCAGCCCCAGCATTTT. It codes for CSASRGGPLGNQPQHF.

This clonotype has at least ten counts. J is TRBJ2-5 and V is TRBV28; the D is unclear. Germline V gene data show CDR1 as MDHEN and CDR2 as SYDVKM. V shed 5 bases and J shed 4 bases, with 8 bases lying between them. CDR3 length: 12 residues. The CDR3 region has the DNA TGTGCCAGCAGTGACGACCGAGAGACCCAGTACTTC. It codes for CASSDDRETQYF. Supplemented by reference TRBV28 and TRBJ2-5, the full variable domain reads DVKVTQSSRYLVKRTGEKVFLECVQDMDHENMFWYRQDPGLGLRLIYFSYDVKMKEKGDIPEGYSVSREKKERFSLILESASTNQTSMYLCASSDDRETQYFGPGTRLLVL.

This clonotype was picked up one time. Compared with germline, one end of the junction differs, possibly owing to a read error. The chain recombines TRBV4-1 with TRBJ2-5; D uncertain. In germline, CDR1 is MGHRA, CDR2 YSYEKL. This CDR3 region has 13 residues. The CDR3, as DNA: TGCGCCAGCGGCCACGGAGTAGGGGAGACCCAGTACTTC. This sequence encodes CASGHGVGETQYF.

Remarks on this clonotype: One base away lies a much larger clone, so this may be a sequencing read error. The chain carries TRBV10-3 and TRBJ2-7, with D maybe TRBD2 (6 bases). Germline-derived CDR1 and CDR2 are ENHRY and SYGVKD. CDR3 length equals 13 residues. Trimming removed 10 bases at V and 6 bases at J, with 19 bases between. The CDR3 DNA is TGTGCCAGCGCTGCTAGCGTTTCGGGCGAGCAGTACTTC. Encoded protein: CASAASVSGEQYF.

As for this clonotype: A junction boundary mismatches the germline segment, possibly from a read error. The chain uses TRBV5-6 and TRBJ1-1; D might be TRBD1 (6 bases). The CDR3 is made up of 14 amino acids. In germline, CDR1 is SGHDT, CDR2 YYEEEE. The CDR3 nucleotides read TGTGCCAGCAGCTTCTCAGGGGTGAACATTGAAGCTTTCTTT. Protein sequence: CASSFSGVNIEAFF.

As regards this clonotype: A junction end diverges from the germline sequence, so it may reflect a read error. The rearrangement uses TRBV28 and TRBJ2-1, with TRBD2 identical over 10 bases. The CDR3 has 17 residues. Germline CDR1 is MDHEN and CDR2 is SYDVKM. In DNA, the CDR3 is TGTGCCAACAGTATGAGATTAGCGGGGGGCACCAGCAATGAGCAGTTCTTC. Its protein product is CANSMRLAGGTSNEQFF.

Note on this clonotype: Mismatch with germline at one junction end may stem from a read error. The chain uses TRBV4-2 and TRBJ2-1, with 8 nucleotides matching TRBD2. Germline CDR1 LGHNA, CDR2 YNFKEQ. The CDR3 sequence is 15 residues long. CDR3 residues: CASSRTGGTYNKQFF. The DNA of the CDR3 is TGTGCCAGCAGCCGCACGGGAGGGACCTACAATAAGCAGTTTTTC.

Only a few counts were recorded for this clonotype. The chain joins TRBV20-1 to TRBJ1-1; D possibly corresponds to TRBD1 (5 bases). The CDR3 is 11 amino acids. CDR1 DFQATT and CDR2 SNEGSKA come from the germline V gene (reference sequence). V lost 6 bases to trimming and J lost 5 bases, with 10 bases between them. This CDR3 is CSAGAETEAFF. For the CDR3, the DNA is TGCAGTGCCGGGGCGGAAACTGAAGCTTTCTTT.

On this clonotype itself: This may arise from a read error, as a much more abundant clone is one base away. The V call is TRBV5-1, the J call TRBJ2-1; D uncertain. The germline V gene has CDR1 SGHRS and CDR2 YFSETQ. CDR3 length equals 15 residues. V dropped 0 bases and J dropped 0 bases, with 7 bases sitting between them. Here the CDR3 DNA reads TGCGCCAGCAGCTTGGGAGGCAACTCCTACAATGAGCAGTTCTTC. It is translated as CASSLGGNSYNEQFF.

Turning to this clonotype: At one boundary the junction diverges from the germline segment, which might be a read error. V usage is TRBV28 and J usage is TRBJ2-5; D uncertain. The CDR3 length is 15 residues. Germline values: CDR1 MDHEN, CDR2 SYDVKM. CDR3 DNA: TGTGCCAACAGTCCCTGCTTCAGTCCGCAAGAGACCCAGTACTTC. Amino acids: CANSPCFSPQETQYF.

With respect to this clonotype: This may arise from a read error, as a much more abundant clone is one base away. This chain joins TRBV7-8 and TRBJ1-6, with TRBD1 as a possible D gene (6 bases). This CDR3 contains 13 residues. Per germline, CDR1 SGHVS and CDR2 FQNEAQ. This chain's CDR3 is CASSFRDNSPIHF. In DNA, the CDR3 is TGTGCCAGCAGCTTCAGGGACAATTCACCCATCCACTTT.

This clonotype was found a few times. The junction does not match germline at one end; this may be a read error. The chain joins TRBV4-1 to TRBJ1-5; no clear D. This CDR3 contains 13 residues. Germline CDR1 is MGHRA and CDR2 is YSYEKL. The CDR3 DNA sequence: TGCGCCAGCAGCCTGAAAGCGAGTCAGCCCCAGCACTTT. Its translation: CASSLKASQPQHF.

Turning to this clonotype: With a much larger clone just one base away, this may be a read error. The J gene is TRBJ2-1, the V gene TRBV29-1; 13 bases fit TRBD2. The CDR3 extends over 14 amino acids. Looked up from germline, CDR1 is SQVTM and CDR2 is ANQGSEA. In DNA form, the CDR3 reads TGCAGCGTCTTACTAGCGGGAGGGCACAATAAGCAGTTCTTC. Amino acids: CSVLLAGGHNKQFF.